This T cell receptor (beta chain) was identified in a study of human T cells and chemical hapten exposure. Germline CDR1 is SGDLS and CDR2 is YYNGEE. CDR3 length: 13 residues. Trimming shortened V by 1 base and J by 4 bases, and 8 bases separated the two germline ends. The sample's time point: patch test 2, 6 weeks after DPC sensitization. Treatment of the sample: therapeutic diphenylcyclopropenone sensitization with weekly scalp DPC. MiXCR, applied by TCRdb to the RACE reads, yields one record per CDR3 protein. The table has about 84,000 distinct CDR3 sequences, about 9.4% seen once. There are a few counts of this clonotype.

This specimen was whole blood, taken in connection with sensitization to the hapten diphenylcyclopropenone (DPC). The chain uses TRBV9 and TRBJ2-5; no reliable D call. The source of this sequence is a woman in her fifties or sixties with alopecia areata. Some clones in this sample may be carry-over from other donors' samples. CDR3 coding DNA: TGTGCCAGCAGCGTAAACAGCGCAGAGACCCAGTACTTC. Its translation is CASSVNSAETQYF.